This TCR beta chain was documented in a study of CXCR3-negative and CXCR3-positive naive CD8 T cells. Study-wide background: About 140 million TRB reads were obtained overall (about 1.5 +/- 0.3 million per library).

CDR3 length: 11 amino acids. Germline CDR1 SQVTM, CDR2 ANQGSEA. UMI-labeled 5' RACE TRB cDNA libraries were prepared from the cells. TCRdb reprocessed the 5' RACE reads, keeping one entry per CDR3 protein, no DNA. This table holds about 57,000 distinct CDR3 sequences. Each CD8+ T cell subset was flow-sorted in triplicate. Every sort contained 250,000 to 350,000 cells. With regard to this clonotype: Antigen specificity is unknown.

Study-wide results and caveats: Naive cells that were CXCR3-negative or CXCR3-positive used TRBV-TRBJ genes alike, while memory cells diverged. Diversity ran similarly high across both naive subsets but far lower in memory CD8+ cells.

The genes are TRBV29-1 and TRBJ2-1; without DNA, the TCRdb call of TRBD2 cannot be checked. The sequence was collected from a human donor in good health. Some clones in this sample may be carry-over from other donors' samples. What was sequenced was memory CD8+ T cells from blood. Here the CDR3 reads CSVDLEGEQFF.